Shown below are 20 T cell receptor beta chains from a single sample sequenced in a study of T cells in Graves' hyperthyroidism and ophthalmopathy. There were TCR beta CDR3 regions amplified from RNA transcripts. The study used the HTBI primer set for a first-round RT-PCR of the TCR CDR3. Each CDR3 protein is one row after TCRdb ran MiXCR on the multiplex PCR reads. Counted here are under 350,000 distinct CDR3 sequences, approximately 15% occurring once; the ten biggest clones make up roughly 50%. Specimen: blood. The receptor set was obtained from a woman aged 55 to 70 with Graves' ophthalmopathy.

This clonotype was counted a few times. This chain's CDR3 is CASSISLVLPHNEQFF. The DNA for the CDR3 is TGTGCCAGTAGTATCTCTCTGGTCCTTCCCCACAATGAGCAGTTCTTC. This rearrangement joins TRBV19 to TRBJ2-1; D remains unclear. Germline CDR1 LNHDA, CDR2 SQIVND (reference sequence). The CDR3 length is 16 residues. With 3 bases removed from V and 5 bases from J, the gap between germline ends came to 17 bases.

At least ten counts were recorded for this clonotype. This chain joins TRBV28 and TRBJ2-5; 7 nucleotides line up with TRBD2. Germline assignment: CDR1 MDHEN and CDR2 SYDVKM. V trimming: 8 bases; J trimming: 1 base; junction bases outside the gene matches: 10. CDR3 length: 15 residues. DNA for the CDR3: TGTGCCAGCGCAGGACTGGGGGGGGTCCAAGAGACCCAGTACTTC. Amino acid sequence: CASAGLGGVQETQYF.

There are many counts of this clonotype. The V and J genes are TRBV5-1 and TRBJ2-3; perhaps TRBD1 as D (5 bases). The CDR3 has 14 amino acids. Trimming stripped 4 bases from V and 0 bases from J, with 9 bases between. The V gene's germline CDR1 is SGHRS and CDR2 YFSETQ. DNA of the CDR3: TGCGCCAGCAGCATGACAGACAGCACAGATACGCAGTATTTT. It yields the protein CASSMTDSTDTQYF.

This clonotype was found many times. V gene TRBV6-2 or TRBV6-3 combines with J gene TRBJ1-5, with D perhaps matching TRBD1 (5 bases). V was trimmed by 0 bases and J by 1 base, leaving 19 bases between them. The CDR3 runs to 19 residues. Germline V CDR1 and CDR2: MNHEY, SVGEGT. CDR3 nucleotide sequence: TGTGCCAGCAGTTACTCGATTGGGACGGAATTACTAAGCAATCAGCCCCAGCATTTT. Translation gives CASSYSIGTELLSNQPQHF.

The V and J genes are TRBV5-1 and TRBJ2-7, with 9 nucleotides matching TRBD1. This CDR3 comprises 17 residues. V lost 2 bases to trimming and J lost 7 bases; unmatched junction nucleotides: 16. Germline V lookup: CDR1 SGHRS, CDR2 YFSETQ. CDR3 bases: TGCGCCAGCAGCTTCGCCCCGACAGGGGGGAATCTGAGGGAGCAGTACTTC. Protein: CASSFAPTGGNLREQYF. Variable domain in full (rest from reference TRBV5-1 and TRBJ2-7): KAGVTQTPRYLIKTRGQQVTLSCSPISGHRSVSWYQQTPGQGLQFLFEYFSETQRNKGNFPGRFSGRQFSNSRSEMNVSTLELGDSALYLCASSFAPTGGNLREQYFGPGTRLTVT.

The sample holds a few counts of this clonotype. The chain employs TRBV5-1 and TRBJ2-2, with D perhaps matching TRBD2 (6 bases). The CDR3 has 15 residues. Germline V gene data show CDR1 as SGHRS and CDR2 as YFSETQ. Trimming pared 4 bases from V and 3 bases from J, leaving 13 bases between. This CDR3 reads CASSGKGGDTGELFF. The CDR3 DNA reads TGCGCCAGCAGCGGAAAGGGAGGCGACACCGGGGAGCTGTTTTTT. The full variable domain, rest sourced from reference TRBV5-1 and TRBJ2-2, is KAGVTQTPRYLIKTRGQQVTLSCSPISGHRSVSWYQQTPGQGLQFLFEYFSETQRNKGNFPGRFSGRQFSNSRSEMNVSTLELGDSALYLCASSGKGGDTGELFFGEGSRLTVL.

A note on this clonotype: A much more abundant neighbour one base away suggests this may be a read error. The chain is built from TRBV20-1 and TRBJ2-1; D might be TRBD1 (6 bases). V gave up 0 bases and J gave up 5 bases, with 11 bases separating them. The CDR3 spans 14 residues. The germline V gene has CDR1 DFQATT and CDR2 SNEGSKA (reference sequence). CDR3 bases: TGCAGTGCTAGAGACCACAGGGCCCACAATGAGCAGTTCTTC. This codes for CSARDHRAHNEQFF.

This clonotype was found many times. This sequence joins TRBV6-6 and TRBJ1-2; TRBD1 is a possible D gene (5 bases). Germline lookup yields CDR1 MNHNY and CDR2 SVGAGI (reference sequence). V was pared by 2 bases and J by 3 bases, with 10 bases between. The CDR3 is 14 residues long. The CDR3 region has the DNA TGTGCCAGCAGTTACGGGACGGCCTACTATGGCTACACCTTC. Translating it yields CASSYGTAYYGYTF.

This clonotype was counted ten times or more. The J gene is TRBJ1-2, the V gene TRBV28, with TRBD1 identical over 7 bases. There are 15 residues in the CDR3. V lost 6 bases, J lost 1 base, and 8 bases stayed unmatched. CDR1 and CDR2 from the germline V gene are MDHEN and SYDVKM. CDR3 sequence: CASRPDREHNYGYTF. The CDR3, as DNA: TGTGCCAGCAGACCCGACAGGGAGCATAACTATGGCTACACCTTC.

This clonotype was counted at least ten times. The CDR3: CAISESPAGVSQVETQYF. The CDR3 nucleotides read TGTGCCATCAGTGAGTCGCCAGCGGGGGTGTCCCAAGTGGAGACCCAGTACTTC. The chain carries TRBV10-3 and TRBJ2-5, with 8 bases lining up with TRBD2. This CDR3 has 18 amino acids. The V gene's germline CDR1 is ENHRY and CDR2 SYGVKD. J was trimmed by 5 bases and V by 0 bases; bases with no gene match: 14.

The chain carries TRBV20-1 and TRBJ2-1, with TRBD2 identical over 11 bases. Germline lookup yields CDR1 DFQATT and CDR2 SNEGSKA (reference sequence). There are 16 residues in the CDR3. V was clipped by 4 bases and J by 3 bases; unmatched bases: 8. The CDR3 protein is CSATEGLAARYNEQFF. CDR3 nucleotide sequence: TGCAGTGCTACAGAGGGACTAGCGGCGCGCTACAATGAGCAGTTCTTC.

This clonotype has a handful of counts. Given a much more abundant clone one base away, this may be a read error. The chain has TRBV12-3 or TRBV12-4 and TRBJ1-1; D is ambiguous. The CDR3 length is 13 residues. The CDR3 DNA follows: TGTGCCAGCAGTTTAGACGGCTACACTGGAGCTTTCTTT. Encoded protein: CASSLDGYTGAFF.

The chain couples TRBV7-8 to TRBJ1-3; D is ambiguous. V shed 1 base and J shed 0 bases, with 7 bases lying between them. The CDR3 length is 15 residues. Germline assignment: CDR1 SGHVS and CDR2 FQNEAQ. The CDR3 nucleotides are TGTGCCAGCAGCTTAGATTACTTCTCTGGAAACACCATATATTTT. Protein: CASSLDYFSGNTIYF.

V usage is TRBV12-3 or TRBV12-4 and J usage is TRBJ2-7, with D perhaps matching TRBD2 (7 bases). The CDR3 is 12 residues long. Trimming pared 3 bases from V and 6 bases from J, leaving 9 bases between. The CDR3 nucleotides are TGTGCCAGCAGTTTCGGGGGGCGCGAGCAGTACTTC. Translating gives CASSFGGREQYF.

This clonotype came up a few times. This sequence joins TRBV10-3 and TRBJ2-1; no clear D. The V gene's germline CDR1 is ENHRY and CDR2 SYGVKD. Trimming pared 0 bases from V and 5 bases from J, leaving 8 bases between. This CDR3 has 14 residues. The DNA of the CDR3 is TGTGCCATCAGTGAGTCGTACAGCGACAATGAGCAGTTCTTC. As protein: CAISESYSDNEQFF.

The rearrangement joins TRBV5-4 to TRBJ2-1; TRBD2 matches at 10 bases. In germline, CDR1 is SGHNT, CDR2 YYREEE (reference sequence). V dropped 4 bases and J dropped 4; count of bases not matched to a gene: 5. The CDR3 runs 15 residues. CDR3 residues: CASSPGLAAYNEQFF. The CDR3 bases are TGTGCCAGCAGCCCCGGACTAGCGGCTTACAATGAGCAGTTCTTC. Complete variable domain (other parts from reference TRBV5-4 and TRBJ2-1): ETGVTQSPTHLIKTRGQQVTLRCSSQSGHNTVSWYQQALGQGPQFIFQYYREEENGRGNFPPRFSGLQFPNYSSELNVNALELDDSALYLCASSPGLAAYNEQFFGPGTRLTVL.

At least ten counts were recorded for this clonotype. This chain uses TRBV11-2 with TRBJ1-1; D call uncertain. Germline V gene data show CDR1 as SGHAT and CDR2 as FQNNGV. Trimming removed 1 base from V and 5 bases from J, with 5 bases in between. The CDR3 has 12 amino acids. The CDR3 is CASSLVATEAFF. The CDR3 nucleotides read TGTGCCAGCAGCTTAGTAGCGACTGAAGCTTTCTTT.

This clonotype was observed at least ten times. CDR3 DNA sequence: TGTGCCAGCAGACGACAGGCTAACTATGGCTACACCTTC. This translates into CASRRQANYGYTF. This chain links TRBV12-3 or TRBV12-4 with TRBJ1-2, with TRBD1 as a possible D gene (6 bases). V lost 6 bases to trimming and J lost 0 bases, with 8 bases between them. This CDR3 is 13 amino acids long.

The chain carries TRBV5-1 and TRBJ1-6; 9 nucleotides agree with TRBD1. Germline trimming cut 2 bases from V and 0 bases from J; bases unmatched to any gene: 9. The CDR3 totals 19 residues. The germline gives CDR1 SGHRS, CDR2 YFSETQ. The CDR3 region has the DNA TGCGCCAGCAGCTTACGGGACAGGGCCACGAGCTCCTATAATTCACCCCTCCACTTT. Encoded protein: CASSLRDRATSSYNSPLHF.

The J gene is TRBJ1-5, the V gene TRBV19; no clear D gene. Germline loops: CDR1 LNHDA, CDR2 SQIVND (reference sequence). This CDR3 is 18 amino acids long. Trimming took off 4 bases at V and 2 bases at J, with 21 bases between the two ends. In nucleotides, the CDR3 is TGTGCCAGTAGTACTTATCCCCGGACGGCGCGGGGCAATCAGCCCCAGCATTTT. This sequence encodes CASSTYPRTARGNQPQHF.